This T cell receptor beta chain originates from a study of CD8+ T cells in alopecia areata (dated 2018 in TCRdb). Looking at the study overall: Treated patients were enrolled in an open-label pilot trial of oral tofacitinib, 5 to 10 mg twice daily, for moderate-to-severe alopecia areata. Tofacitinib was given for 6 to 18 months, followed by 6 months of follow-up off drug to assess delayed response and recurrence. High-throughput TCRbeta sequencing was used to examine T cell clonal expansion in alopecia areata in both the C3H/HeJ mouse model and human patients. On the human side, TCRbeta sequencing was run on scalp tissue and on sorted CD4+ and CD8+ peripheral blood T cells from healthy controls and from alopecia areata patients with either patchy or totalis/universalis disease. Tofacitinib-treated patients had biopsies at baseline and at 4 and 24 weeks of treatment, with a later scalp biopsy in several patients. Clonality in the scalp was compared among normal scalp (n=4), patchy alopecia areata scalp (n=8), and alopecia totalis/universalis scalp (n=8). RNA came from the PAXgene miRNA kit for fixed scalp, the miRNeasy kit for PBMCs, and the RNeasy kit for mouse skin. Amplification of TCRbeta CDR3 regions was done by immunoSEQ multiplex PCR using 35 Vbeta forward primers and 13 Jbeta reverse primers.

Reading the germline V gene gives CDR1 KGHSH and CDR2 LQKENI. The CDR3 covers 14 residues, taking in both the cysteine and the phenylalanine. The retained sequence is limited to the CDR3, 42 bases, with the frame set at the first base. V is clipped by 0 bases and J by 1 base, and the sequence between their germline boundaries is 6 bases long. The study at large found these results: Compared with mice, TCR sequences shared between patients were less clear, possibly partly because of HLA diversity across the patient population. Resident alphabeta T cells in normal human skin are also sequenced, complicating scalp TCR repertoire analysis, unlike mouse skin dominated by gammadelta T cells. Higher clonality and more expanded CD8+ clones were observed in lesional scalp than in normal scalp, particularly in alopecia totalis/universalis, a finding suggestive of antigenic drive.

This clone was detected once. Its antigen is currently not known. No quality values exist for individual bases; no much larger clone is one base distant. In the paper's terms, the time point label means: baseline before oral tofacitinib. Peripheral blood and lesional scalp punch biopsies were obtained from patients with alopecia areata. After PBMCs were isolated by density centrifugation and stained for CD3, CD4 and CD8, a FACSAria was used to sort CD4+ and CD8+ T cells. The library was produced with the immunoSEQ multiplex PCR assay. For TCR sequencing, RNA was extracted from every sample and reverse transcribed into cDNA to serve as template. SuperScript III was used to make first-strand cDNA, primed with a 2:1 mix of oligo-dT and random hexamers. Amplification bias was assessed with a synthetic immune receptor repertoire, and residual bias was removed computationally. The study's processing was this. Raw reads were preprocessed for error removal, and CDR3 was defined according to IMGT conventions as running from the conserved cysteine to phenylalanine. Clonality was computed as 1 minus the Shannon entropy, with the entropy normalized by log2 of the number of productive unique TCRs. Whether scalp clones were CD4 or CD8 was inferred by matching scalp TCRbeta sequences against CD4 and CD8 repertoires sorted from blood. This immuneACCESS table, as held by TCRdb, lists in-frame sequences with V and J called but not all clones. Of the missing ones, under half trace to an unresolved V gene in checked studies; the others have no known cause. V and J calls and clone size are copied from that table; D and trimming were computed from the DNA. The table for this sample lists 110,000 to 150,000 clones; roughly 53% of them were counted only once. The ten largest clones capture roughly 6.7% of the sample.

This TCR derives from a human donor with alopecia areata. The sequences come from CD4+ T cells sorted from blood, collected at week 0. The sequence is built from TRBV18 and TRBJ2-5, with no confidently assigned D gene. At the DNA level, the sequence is TGTGCCAGCTCACCACCGGCAGCCCAAGAGACCCAGTACTTC. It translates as CASSPPAAQETQYF.